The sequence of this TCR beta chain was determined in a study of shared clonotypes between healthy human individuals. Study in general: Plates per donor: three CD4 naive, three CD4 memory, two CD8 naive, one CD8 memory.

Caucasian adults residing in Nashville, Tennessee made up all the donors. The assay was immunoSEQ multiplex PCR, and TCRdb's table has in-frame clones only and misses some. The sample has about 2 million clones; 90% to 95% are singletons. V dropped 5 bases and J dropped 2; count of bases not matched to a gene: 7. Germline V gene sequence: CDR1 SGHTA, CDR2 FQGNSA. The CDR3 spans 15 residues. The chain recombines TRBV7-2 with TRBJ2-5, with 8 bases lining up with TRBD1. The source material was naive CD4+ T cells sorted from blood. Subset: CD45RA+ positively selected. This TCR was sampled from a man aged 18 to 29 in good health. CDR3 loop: CASSPGQVKQETQYF. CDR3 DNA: TGTGCCAGCAGCCCGGGACAGGTTAAACAAGAGACCCAGTACTTC.